This T cell receptor beta chain was obtained from a study of patients and donors after allogeneic stem cell transplantation. The table lists this clonotype with a few counts. Losses at the gene ends were 7 bases for V and 4 bases for J; bases not matched to a gene: 6. The CDR3 has 14 residues. Germline CDR1 SQVTM, CDR2 ANQGSEA. TCRdb re-derived calls from the RT-PCR reads in MiXCR, one entry per CDR3 protein. The repertoire has 25,000 or so distinct CDR3 sequences, about 30% of them found once; the top ten carry nearly 50%. Material for sequencing was blood, either unsorted or a sorted T cell fraction (not recorded which). The clonotype was recovered from a human donor who was either an allogeneic HSCT recipient or a stem cell or donor lymphocyte infusion donor (not recorded which). It is not recorded whose cells these are; they may come from a transplant donor. J is TRBJ2-2 and V is TRBV29-1, with 10 bases matching TRBD2. CDR3 loop: CSATSGVVTGELFF. CDR3 DNA: TGCAGCGCTACTAGCGGGGTGGTCACCGGGGAGCTGTTTTTT.